This TCR beta chain was profiled in a study of blood T cell repertoires in COVID-19 (dated by TCRdb to 2018 to 2021). For the wider study: Samples covering the acute and convalescent phases of COVID-19 were provided by collaborators in the United States, Italy and Spain. The prospective study material was composed of cDNA or gDNA derived from T cells, B-cell-depleted T cells, or PBMCs. Deeply sampled blood TCRbeta repertoires from subjects exposed to, actively infected with, or recovered from COVID-19 were included in the dataset. The repertoires were made available in a free public database intended to serve as a resource for research on the immune response to SARS-CoV-2. Samples came from the ongoing ImmuneRACE study (first 160 participants) plus 1,254 subjects from 6 global collaborators. Sample metadata almost always included a de-identified subject ID, COVID-19 status, age in years and sex. Where available, HLA class I and class II types were obtained from metadata supplied by the sample provider rather than from assay-based typing.

A second Seattle source provided samples from volunteer blood donors who had recovered from COVID-19. The collaborating institutions used their own protocols to collect whole blood in K2EDTA tubes. For TCRbeta analysis, collaborator samples were shipped as frozen whole blood, as isolated PBMCs, or as DNA extracted from either sample type. The junction carries 12 bases between V and J, which are trimmed by 4 bases and 3 bases respectively. From the cysteine through the phenylalanine, the CDR3 covers 15 amino acids. CDR3 DNA only is kept here, 45 bases in frame from base 1. The CDR1 and CDR2 encoded by the germline V gene are SNHLY and FYNNEI. The investigation overall reported the following: How much clinical and demographic metadata was included differed by source and by participant, and the metadata was provided uncurated.

TCRbeta CDR3 regions were amplified from genomic DNA using the immunoSEQ Assay, a bias-controlled multiplex PCR. On the authors' methods: The number of nucleated cells in each sample was estimated from the amplification of reference gene primers within the assay. Sequence reads were collapsed and filtered to measure the absolute abundance of every unique TCRbeta CDR3 rearrangement. For each sample, productive Simpson clonality was calculated by taking the square root of Simpson's diversity index across productive rearrangements. In TCRdb, the immuneACCESS table is reduced to in-frame sequences with V and J assigned. These tables do not hold every clone; where another copy was compared, an unresolved V gene accounts for under half, and the others remain unexplained. V and J calls and clone size are those listed in that table; D and trimming were worked out from the DNA. This sample comprises approximately 200,000 clones, approximately 81% of them detected only once. The ten largest clones represent 5% to 6.5% of the sample.

This clone has ten or more counts. The clone's antigen remains unknown. No base qualities exist here, and no much larger clone lies one base off it. This receptor was identified in a woman aged 60-70 years who had recovered from COVID-19. The sequencing input was peripheral blood. The V and J genes are TRBV2 and TRBJ2-2, with TRBD2 perhaps the D gene, on 5 matching bases. The nucleotides are TGTGCCAGCAGTGCGTACCCCGGGGACACCGGGGAGCTGTTTTTT. This gives the protein CASSAYPGDTGELFF.